One TCR beta chain is described in this entry. The antigen is unknown. Germline V gene sequence: CDR1 SGHKS, CDR2 YYEKEE (reference sequence). The junction had 9 bases not matched to a gene; V was cut back by 5 bases and J by 5 bases. The CDR3 runs to 15 residues. This sample was taken from a study of response to subunit inactivated influenza vaccine. TCRdb recomputed calls from the RT-PCR reads with MiXCR, one row per CDR3 protein. The repertoire holds around 790,000 distinct CDR3 sequences, with approximately 22% as singletons. Study results and limitations: The study's authors posited that every seasonal influenza vaccination enlists few new T cells.

The chain has TRBV5-5 and TRBJ2-7; 11 bases line up with TRBD2. The starting material was PBMCs from blood, obtained roughly 5 days after vaccination. This clonotype originated in a middle-aged man who received an inactivated influenza vaccine. CDR3 nucleotide sequence: TGTGCCAGCAGTTACCGACTAGCGGGAACCCACGAGCAGTACTTC. This gives the protein CASSYRLAGTHEQYF.